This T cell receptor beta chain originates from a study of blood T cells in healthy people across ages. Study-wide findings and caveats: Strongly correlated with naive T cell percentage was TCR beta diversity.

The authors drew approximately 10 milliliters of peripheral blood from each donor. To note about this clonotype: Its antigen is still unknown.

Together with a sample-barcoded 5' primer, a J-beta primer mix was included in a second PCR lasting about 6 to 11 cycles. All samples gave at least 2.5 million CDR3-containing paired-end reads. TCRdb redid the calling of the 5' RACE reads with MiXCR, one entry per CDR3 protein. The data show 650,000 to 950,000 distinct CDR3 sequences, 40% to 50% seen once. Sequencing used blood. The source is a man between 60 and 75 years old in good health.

For the CDR3, the DNA is TGTGCCAGCAGTTCGACTAGCTCTGTCACAGATACGCAGTATTTT. It specifies CASSSTSSVTDTQYF. The chain employs TRBV27 and TRBJ2-3; TRBD2 agrees at 7 bases. This CDR3 is 15 amino acids long. Germline CDR1 and CDR2: MNHEY and SMNVEV (reference sequence). V gave up 4 bases and J gave up 2 bases; unmatched junction bases: 6.